This record concerns one TCR beta chain sequence. The data were obtained in a study of shared clonotypes between healthy human individuals. Germline V gene lookup returns CDR1 MGHDK and CDR2 SYGVNS. Losses at the gene ends were 1 base for V and 9 bases for J; bases not matched to a gene: 8. The CDR3 totals 15 residues. The repertoire was sequenced with immunoSEQ multiplex PCR; TCRdb's copy has only in-frame clones and lacks some. The table lists hundreds of thousands of clones, 90% to 96% of them singletons, with 0.05% to 0.07% in the top ten. This receptor was identified in a woman aged 25 to 39 in good health. The sample consisted of naive CD4+ T cells sorted from blood. Subset meaning: CD45RA+ positively selected. The chain couples TRBV25-1 to TRBJ2-1; 8 nucleotides agree with TRBD2. The CDR3 DNA sequence: TGTGCCAGCAGTGAATCGGGCGGGAGGCACACTGAGCAGTTCTTC. It yields the protein CASSESGGRHTEQFF.